The rows below give T cell receptor beta chains drawn from one sample of a study of blood T cell repertoires in COVID-19. Clones were sequenced by immunoSEQ multiplex PCR, and TCRdb holds only the in-frame ones, with some missing. The table has 200,000 to 250,000 clones, roughly 80% seen once. Sequenced material: peripheral blood. These receptors were obtained from a woman of 80 years or more with COVID-19, enrolled during active disease. Each CDR3 is given with its conserved first and last residue. D genes are given only for firm matches. Size is stated for part of the rows, as once, few or many counts, or as a class when the clone is expanded.

d_gene: NA
abundance: NA
v_gene: TRBV30
j_gene: TRBJ1-4
CDR3aa: CAWSRQVNEKLFF
CDR3nt: TGTGCCTGGAGTCGACAGGTTAATGAAAAACTGTTTTTT

d_gene: TRBD1
abundance: NA
v_gene: TRBV6-6
j_gene: TRBJ1-2
CDR3aa: CATAPGQSFGYTF
CDR3nt: TGTGCCACCGCACCGGGACAGTCGTTCGGCTACACCTTC

d_gene: NA
abundance: NA
v_gene: TRBV5-1
j_gene: TRBJ1-5
CDR3aa: CASSFMGGNQPQHF
CDR3nt: TGCGCCAGCAGCTTTATGGGGGGTAATCAGCCCCAGCATTTT

d_gene: NA
abundance: NA
v_gene: TRBV18
j_gene: TRBJ2-7
CDR3aa: CASSGLYEQYF
CDR3nt: TGTGCCAGCTCAGGACTTTACGAGCAGTACTTC

d_gene: TRBD1
abundance: NA
v_gene: TRBV9
j_gene: TRBJ2-7
CDR3aa: CASRPRDRAAYEQYF
CDR3nt: TGTGCCAGCAGGCCTCGGGACAGGGCCGCCTACGAGCAGTACTTC

d_gene: NA
abundance: NA
v_gene: TRBV10-2
j_gene: TRBJ1-5
CDR3aa: CASTGQFNQPQHF
CDR3nt: TGCGCCAGCACAGGGCAGTTCAATCAGCCCCAGCATTTT

d_gene: TRBD2
abundance: NA
v_gene: TRBV2
j_gene: TRBJ2-3
CDR3aa: CASRAGAFTDTQYF
CDR3nt: TGTGCCAGCAGAGCGGGGGCATTCACAGATACGCAGTATTTT

d_gene: TRBD1
abundance: NA
v_gene: TRBV10-3
j_gene: TRBJ1-2
CDR3aa: CAFRADRGRDQAYGYTF
CDR3nt: TGTGCCTTTAGGGCCGACAGGGGGCGCGACCAGGCCTATGGCTACACCTTC

d_gene: TRBD1
abundance: few
v_gene: TRBV6-2/TRBV6-3
j_gene: TRBJ1-1
CDR3aa: CASSPHGGQGGTEAFF
CDR3nt: TGTGCCAGCAGCCCCCATGGCGGACAGGGAGGCACTGAAGCTTTCTTT

d_gene: NA
abundance: NA
v_gene: TRBV13
j_gene: TRBJ1-1
CDR3aa: CASSLWSGVLGTEAFF
CDR3nt: TGTGCCAGCAGCTTATGGTCCGGGGTTCTGGGCACTGAAGCTTTCTTT

d_gene: NA
abundance: NA
v_gene: TRBV7-3
j_gene: TRBJ2-1
CDR3aa: CASSAQLGAAEQFF
CDR3nt: TGTGCCAGCAGCGCACAGTTAGGGGCGGCTGAGCAGTTCTTC

d_gene: NA
abundance: NA
v_gene: TRBV5-8
j_gene: TRBJ2-3
CDR3aa: CASSRGRRRGTDTQYF
CDR3nt: TGTGCCAGCAGCCGCGGTCGGCGGAGGGGCACAGATACGCAGTATTTT

d_gene: NA
abundance: NA
v_gene: TRBV9
j_gene: TRBJ1-1
CDR3aa: CASSVTGATEAFF
CDR3nt: TGTGCCAGCAGCGTAACAGGAGCCACTGAAGCTTTCTTT

d_gene: NA
abundance: NA
v_gene: TRBV24-1
j_gene: TRBJ2-7
CDR3aa: CATSDGRSYEQYF
CDR3nt: TGTGCCACCAGTGATGGCAGGTCCTACGAGCAGTACTTC

d_gene: TRBD1
abundance: few
v_gene: TRBV6-4
j_gene: TRBJ1-1
CDR3aa: CASSFDRGTEAFF
CDR3nt: TGTGCCAGCAGTTTCGACAGGGGCACTGAAGCTTTCTTT

d_gene: TRBD1
abundance: NA
v_gene: TRBV2
j_gene: TRBJ1-6
CDR3aa: CASSALRQGGYNSPLHF
CDR3nt: TGTGCCAGCAGTGCCCTTCGACAGGGCGGCTATAATTCACCCCTCCACTTT

d_gene: TRBD1
abundance: NA
v_gene: TRBV24-1
j_gene: TRBJ2-2
CDR3aa: CATTAFQSPTGDSGELFF
CDR3nt: TGTGCCACGACCGCATTTCAGAGTCCCACAGGGGATTCCGGGGAGCTGTTTTTT

d_gene: NA
abundance: NA
v_gene: TRBV5-1
j_gene: TRBJ1-2
CDR3aa: CASSLAGPRPGNGGYTF
CDR3nt: TGCGCCAGCAGCTTGGCGGGTCCGAGACCAGGGAACGGTGGCTACACCTTC

d_gene: TRBD1
abundance: NA
v_gene: TRBV28
j_gene: TRBJ1-5
CDR3aa: CASHRTGGRPQHF
CDR3nt: TGTGCCAGCCACAGGACAGGGGGAAGGCCCCAGCATTTT

d_gene: NA
abundance: NA
v_gene: TRBV6-2/TRBV6-3
j_gene: TRBJ1-1
CDR3aa: CASSRGQSTEAFF
CDR3nt: TGTGCCAGCAGTCGAGGACAGTCCACTGAAGCTTTCTTT

d_gene: TRBD1
abundance: once
v_gene: TRBV5-1
j_gene: TRBJ1-2
CDR3aa: CASGDRLGTKAGYTF
CDR3nt: TGCGCCAGCGGGGACAGGCTGGGGACTAAGGCTGGCTACACCTTC

d_gene: NA
abundance: once
v_gene: TRBV2
j_gene: TRBJ1-1
CDR3aa: CATDTPDSHTFLNTEAFF
CDR3nt: TGTGCCACCGATACTCCAGACAGTCACACCTTCTTGAACACTGAAGCTTTCTTT

d_gene: NA
abundance: once
v_gene: TRBV28
j_gene: TRBJ2-1
CDR3aa: CASSPRWNEQFF
CDR3nt: TGTGCCAGCAGCCCGCGATGGAATGAGCAGTTCTTC

d_gene: NA
abundance: NA
v_gene: TRBV21-1
j_gene: TRBJ2-5
CDR3aa: CASTGLAAPNNQETQYF
CDR3nt: TGTGCCAGCACTGGACTAGCGGCCCCTAATAACCAAGAGACCCAGTACTTC

d_gene: TRBD1
abundance: NA
v_gene: TRBV6-5
j_gene: TRBJ1-1
CDR3aa: CASSSGQAIPREAFF
CDR3nt: TGTGCCAGCAGCTCCGGACAGGCGATACCCCGTGAAGCTTTCTTT

d_gene: TRBD1
abundance: NA
v_gene: TRBV5-1
j_gene: TRBJ1-4
CDR3aa: CASSTGTDYNEKLFF
CDR3nt: TGCGCCAGCAGCACCGGGACAGACTATAATGAAAAACTGTTTTTT

d_gene: NA
abundance: NA
v_gene: TRBV6-5
j_gene: TRBJ1-5
CDR3aa: CASRLDDRTNQPQHF
CDR3nt: TGTGCCAGCCGTCTGGACGACAGGACGAATCAGCCCCAGCATTTT

d_gene: NA
abundance: NA
v_gene: TRBV5-5
j_gene: TRBJ2-1
CDR3aa: CASEGVPHNEQFF
CDR3nt: TGTGCCAGCGAAGGGGTCCCCCACAATGAGCAGTTCTTC

d_gene: NA
abundance: NA
v_gene: TRBV29-1
j_gene: TRBJ1-1
CDR3aa: CSVDPLEAFF
CDR3nt: TGCAGCGTTGATCCTCTTGAAGCTTTCTTT

d_gene: TRBD2
abundance: NA
v_gene: TRBV11-1
j_gene: TRBJ2-1
CDR3aa: CASSLLAGSSYNEQFF
CDR3nt: TGTGCCAGCAGCTTGTTAGCGGGGAGCTCCTACAATGAGCAGTTCTTC

d_gene: NA
abundance: few
v_gene: TRBV18
j_gene: TRBJ2-7
CDR3aa: CASSPTGYEQYF
CDR3nt: TGTGCCAGCTCTCCTACAGGGTACGAGCAGTACTTC

d_gene: NA
abundance: NA
v_gene: TRBV24-1
j_gene: TRBJ1-1
CDR3aa: CATSDSYSAEAFF
CDR3nt: TGTGCCACCAGTGATTCTTACTCGGCTGAAGCTTTCTTT

d_gene: TRBD2
abundance: NA
v_gene: TRBV7-3
j_gene: TRBJ2-2
CDR3aa: CASSPGVAGYTGELFF
CDR3nt: TGTGCCAGCAGCCCCGGGGTAGCGGGGTACACCGGGGAGCTGTTTTTT